These T cell receptor beta chains were read from a single sample in a study of T cells in Graves' hyperthyroidism and ophthalmopathy. TCRdb passed the multiplex PCR reads through MiXCR, listing each CDR3 protein once. The sample has about half a million distinct CDR3 sequences, less than 25% seen once; the top ten hold 11%. The specimen was blood. All receptors derive from a woman aged 25 to 45 with Graves' ophthalmopathy. Both conserved end residues are trimmed from each CDR3. Not every row has a clone size; where given, it reads once, few, many or a size class.

clone_size | j_call | v_call | cdr3_aa
. | TRBJ1-2 | TRBV18 | ASSPRGEANYGYT
many | TRBJ2-2 | TRBV20-1 | SAMDRLTNTGELF
many | TRBJ1-5 | TRBV6-5 | ASSYSDSYQPQH
. | TRBJ1-1 | TRBV29-1 | SVGQGGNTEAF
. | TRBJ2-7 | TRBV5-1 | ASSFEGAGQY
. | TRBJ2-7 | TRBV12-3/TRBV12-4 | ASSPRDPYEQY
. | TRBJ1-1 | TRBV11-2 | ASSLDDRSNTEAF
. | TRBJ1-1 | TRBV6-1 | ASSPGTGRGNTEAF
many | TRBJ2-5 | TRBV7-2 | ASSLVSAGEETQY
few | TRBJ2-2 | TRBV7-3 | ASSDPANTGELF
. | TRBJ1-1 | TRBV12-3/TRBV12-4 | ASSARNRVVWAF
many | TRBJ1-5 | TRBV7-2 | ASSRAGDQPQH
many | TRBJ1-1 | TRBV6-1 | ASSRDRGRTEAF
. | TRBJ1-6 | TRBV6-5 | ASSYSGRLNSPLH
many | TRBJ2-5 | TRBV7-9 | ASSFEYEQETQY
once | TRBJ2-1 | TRBV6-2/TRBV6-3 | ASSYIGMSYNEKF
many | TRBJ1-3 | TRBV6-5 | ASSYGISGNTKY
. | TRBJ1-1 | TRBV18 | ASSPLLGVYNTEAF
many | TRBJ1-1 | TRBV11-2 | ASSTHSPGFVGGTEAF
many | TRBJ1-3 | TRBV6-5 | ASSYSGGESGNTIY
few | TRBJ2-2 | TRBV19 | ASSIGGRGTGELF
many | TRBJ2-7 | TRBV6-1 | ASSAWTSGGYEQY
few | TRBJ2-5 | TRBV5-1 | ASSLGLGQGGQETQY
. | TRBJ1-2 | TRBV12-3/TRBV12-4 | ASTLTGRSGGYT
many | TRBJ2-1 | TRBV28 | ASRASGGSHNEQF
. | TRBJ1-2 | TRBV6-5 | ASSYSDRGSYGYT
few | TRBJ1-5 | TRBV12-5 | ASGTYQGQIHQPQH
. | TRBJ1-1 | TRBV6-5 | ASSSFSGAGEAF
. | TRBJ1-1 | TRBV19 | ASSAGINGEAF
once | TRBJ2-7 | TRBV6-1 | ASGGALGGYEQY
many | TRBJ1-1 | TRBV19 | ASTPTRDRATEAF
few | TRBJ1-2 | TRBV27 | ASSLLGGGGSGYT